One and the same sample provided the 32 T cell receptor beta chains below, sequenced in a study of CD8 T cell repertoires and HIV-1 epitope variants (dated by TCRdb to 2020 to 2022). No antigen has been identified for these receptors. The library was generated by the immunoSEQ multiplex PCR assay. TCRdb provides this immuneACCESS table in a form limited to in-frame rearrangements. Some clones are lacking; in checked studies, under half of them reflect an unresolved V gene, and why the rest are absent is not known. The sample table records more than 4,000 clones; about 66% of these occur just once. Around 43% of the sample rests with the top ten. Sequences were obtained from cultured CD8+ T cells derived from PBMCs. The receptors here all came from a male donor with HIV.

The chain carries TRBV6-6 and TRBJ1-4; no clear D. The ends were cut back, 5 bases at V and 4 bases at J, with 8 bases in the middle. This CDR3 comprises 13 residues. Germline-derived CDR1 and CDR2 are MNHNY and SVGAGI (reference sequence). CDR3 bases: TGTGCCAGCAGTCGGGAAAGTAATGAAAAACTGTTTTTT. Translated: CASSRESNEKLFF.

The chain has TRBV4-3 and TRBJ1-2; D unclear. Germline values: CDR1 LGHNA, CDR2 YSLEER. The CDR3 sequence is 15 residues long. V dropped 0 bases and J dropped 4 bases, with 12 bases sitting between them. The chain's CDR3 is CASSQDSGDPYGYTF. The CDR3 bases are TGCGCCAGCAGCCAAGATAGCGGGGATCCCTATGGCTACACCTTC.

This chain connects TRBV5-8 to TRBJ1-5; D gene uncertain. Trimming took 2 bases from V and 2 from J, leaving 14 bases between them. The CDR3 loop spans 16 amino acids. From germline, CDR1 is SGHTS and CDR2 YDEGEE. The CDR3 sequence: CASSLFAGFGNQPQHF. As DNA, the CDR3 is TGTGCCAGCAGCTTATTCGCGGGATTCGGCAATCAGCCCCAGCATTTT.

Points on this clone: Other DNA variants within this sample encode the same CDR3. The V and J genes are TRBV29-1 and TRBJ1-2; D gene uncertain. The germline V gene has CDR1 SQVTM and CDR2 ANQGSEA. V was shortened by 0 bases and J by 6 bases, with 14 bases between the two germline ends. The CDR3 consists of 14 residues. CDR3 coding DNA: TGCAGCGTTGAAGATATGGGAGGCGTGGATGGCTACACCTTC. Translated, it gives CSVEDMGGVDGYTF.

V usage is TRBV6-6 and J usage is TRBJ1-1; perhaps TRBD1 as D (6 bases). The CDR3 totals 11 residues. Looked up from germline, CDR1 is MNHNY and CDR2 is SVGAGI (reference sequence). V dropped 8 bases and J dropped 5 bases, with 9 bases sitting between them. This CDR3 is CASRTATEAFF. The CDR3 nucleotides are TGTGCCAGCCGGACAGCAACTGAAGCTTTCTTT.

The chain recombines TRBV28 with TRBJ1-2; D gene unclear. CDR3 length equals 16 residues. Per germline, CDR1 MDHEN and CDR2 SYDVKM. The ends were cut back, 6 bases at V and 2 bases at J, with 19 bases in the middle. CDR3 in amino acids: CASSQGYSKINYGYTF. CDR3 nucleotide sequence: TGTGCCAGCAGCCAAGGGTATTCCAAAATCAACTATGGCTACACCTTC.

V and J are TRBV13 and TRBJ1-2; 10 bases agree with TRBD1. J gave up 7 bases and V 1 base, and 6 bases lay outside the gene matches. Germline lookup yields CDR1 PRHDT and CDR2 FYEKMQ (reference sequence). The CDR3 extends over 15 amino acids. As DNA, the CDR3 is TGTGCCAGCAGCTTAGTAGGACAGGGGGAATCTGGCTACACCTTC. Translation: CASSLVGQGESGYTF.

The rearrangement uses TRBV19 and TRBJ1-2, with no clear D. This CDR3 is 16 amino acids long. V lost 0 bases to trimming and J lost 1 base, with 12 bases between them. Germline loops: CDR1 LNHDA, CDR2 SQIVND (reference sequence). The DNA of the CDR3 is TGTGCCAGTAGTATAGAAGGGCAGGAAATTAACTATGGCTACACCTTC. Protein product: CASSIEGQEINYGYTF.

The chain couples TRBV27 to TRBJ2-3; possibly TRBD1 for D (5 bases). V was shortened by 5 bases and J by 7 bases, with 10 bases between the two germline ends. Germline V gene lookup returns CDR1 MNHEY and CDR2 SMNVEV (reference sequence). The CDR3 is 12 amino acids. DNA of the CDR3: TGTGCCAGCAGTCCTTCAGGGAATACGCAGTATTTT. It specifies CASSPSGNTQYF.

The chain links TRBV27 to TRBJ2-7; D unresolved. Germline CDR1 reads MNHEY; CDR2 reads SMNVEV (reference sequence). Trimming left V 6 bases short and J 0 bases short, with 18 bases between. The length of the CDR3 is 16 residues. The DNA for the CDR3 is TGTGCCAGCAGGGGTACAACGACCCTCGGCTCCTACGAGCAGTACTTC. Translating gives CASRGTTTLGSYEQYF.

This clone is categorized as large (0.1 to 1%). One end of the junction varies from germline; a read error may be responsible. V is TRBV27 and J is TRBJ2-7, with D perhaps TRBD1 or TRBD2 (5 bases each). The CDR3 runs 16 residues. CDR1 MNHEY and CDR2 SMNVEV come from the germline V gene (reference sequence). Here the CDR3 reads CASSVSSGTVSYEQYF. The CDR3 DNA is TGTGCCAGCAGTGTATCCTCCGGGACGGTGTCCTACGAGCAGTACTTC.

V and J are TRBV5-1 and TRBJ2-3; 14 bases agree with TRBD2. V dropped 0 bases and J dropped 1; count of bases not matched to a gene: 7. The CDR3 sequence is 19 residues long. The germline CDR1 and CDR2 sequences are SGHRS and YFSETQ. The CDR3, as DNA: TGCGCCAGCAGCTTGGGACTAGCGGGAGGGCCCCTTGGCACAGATACGCAGTATTTT. Translating it yields CASSLGLAGGPLGTDTQYF.

CDR3 amino acids: CASSLSGGAGGELFF. In DNA form, the CDR3 reads TGTGCCAGCAGCTTAAGTGGCGGGGCGGGCGGGGAGCTGTTTTTT. The gene calls are TRBV7-6 and TRBJ2-2; maybe TRBD2 (6 bases). The CDR3 runs 15 residues. Trimming shortened V by 2 bases and J by 7 bases, and 14 bases separated the two germline ends. The germline V gene has CDR1 SGHVS and CDR2 FNYEAQ. The complete variable domain, with remaining parts taken from reference TRBV7-6 and TRBJ2-2, reads GAGVSQSPRYKVTKRGQDVALRCDPISGHVSLYWYRQALGQGPEFLTYFNYEAQQDKSGLPNDRFSAERPEGSISTLTIQRTEQRDSAMYRCASSLSGGAGGELFFGEGSRLTVL.

This chain links TRBV19 with TRBJ2-2; no clear D. From germline, CDR1 is LNHDA and CDR2 SQIVND (reference sequence). Trimming removed 3 bases from V and 0 bases from J, with 8 bases in between. There are 15 residues in the CDR3. The CDR3 DNA is TGTGCCAGTAGTATCAGCGACGCGAACACCGGGGAGCTGTTTTTT. Protein product: CASSISDANTGELFF.

This chain connects TRBV10-3 to TRBJ2-7; maybe TRBD1 (6 bases). The CDR3 length is 14 residues. CDR1 and CDR2 (germline): ENHRY, SYGVKD. Deletions cut 5 bases from V and 9 bases from J, with 20 bases between. In nucleotides, the CDR3 is TGTGCCATCAGTAAAAGGGACATCCTTACGGGGCAGTACTTC. Translating it yields CAISKRDILTGQYF.

The chain links TRBV18 to TRBJ2-7, with a possible D match to TRBD2 (5 bases). Trimming removed 2 bases from V and 5 bases from J, with 10 bases in between. Germline-derived CDR1 and CDR2 are KGHSH and LQKENI. The CDR3 runs 13 residues. The CDR3 spells CASSPVDGNEQYF. The DNA for the CDR3 is TGTGCCAGCTCACCAGTCGACGGGAACGAGCAGTACTTC.

This sequence joins TRBV5-1 and TRBJ1-1; TRBD1 matches 10 bases. CDR3 length: 14 amino acids. Germline V gives CDR1 SGHRS, CDR2 YFSETQ. With 3 bases clipped from V and 4 bases from J, the junction kept 3 bases outside the gene matches. CDR3 loop: CASSSGQGSTEAFF. For the CDR3, the DNA is TGCGCCAGCAGCTCGGGACAGGGGAGCACTGAAGCTTTCTTT.

J is TRBJ1-3 and V is TRBV4-1; D remains ambiguous. CDR3 length: 14 amino acids. V lost 1 base to trimming and J lost 2 bases, with 6 bases between them. Germline assignment: CDR1 MGHRA and CDR2 YSYEKL. CDR3 sequence reads: CASSQVRAGNTIYF. Here the CDR3 DNA reads TGCGCCAGCAGCCAAGTCCGGGCTGGAAACACCATATATTTT.

The chain is built from TRBV5-4 and TRBJ2-7, with a weak D call TRBD2 (8 bases). Germline CDR1 is SGHNT and CDR2 is YYREEE (reference sequence). CDR3 length equals 16 residues. V gave up 0 bases and J gave up 1 base, with 14 bases separating them. This chain's CDR3 is CASSLAGGTRSYEQYF. The CDR3 region has the DNA TGTGCCAGCAGCTTGGCAGGGGGGACTAGGTCCTACGAGCAGTACTTC.

The chain employs TRBV28 and TRBJ2-7, with D possibly matching TRBD2 (5 bases). Germline assignment: CDR1 MDHEN and CDR2 SYDVKM. Deletions cut 4 bases from V and 2 bases from J, with 12 bases between. The CDR3 is 14 residues long. The CDR3 region has the DNA TGTGCCAGCAGTTCAAACGGGATTCCCTACGAGCAGTACTTC. Protein: CASSSNGIPYEQYF.

The rearrangement uses TRBV7-9 and TRBJ1-2; 10 nucleotides match TRBD1. The germline gives CDR1 SEHNR, CDR2 FQNEAQ (reference sequence). J was trimmed by 1 base and V by 5 bases; bases with no gene match: 13. CDR3 length: 18 residues. CDR3 in DNA: TGTGCCAGCAGCCCCGGCCCGGGACAGGGGAGGGGTAACTATGGCTACACCTTC. It yields the protein CASSPGPGQGRGNYGYTF. The full variable domain, rest sourced from reference TRBV7-9 and TRBJ1-2, is DTGVSQNPRHKITKRGQNVTFRCDPISEHNRLYWYRQTLGQGPEFLTYFQNEAQLEKSRLLSDRFSAERPKGSFSTLEIQRTEQGDSAMYLCASSPGPGQGRGNYGYTFGSGTRLTVV.

CDR3 in amino acids: CAISESVLNEQFF. For the CDR3, the DNA is TGTGCCATCAGTGAGTCCGTCCTCAATGAGCAGTTCTTC. The chain carries TRBV10-3 and TRBJ2-1; D unclear. This CDR3 contains 13 residues. Trimming took 0 bases from V and 6 from J, leaving 6 bases between them. Per the germline V gene, CDR1 is ENHRY and CDR2 is SYGVKD.

This clone has just a few counts. The chain carries TRBV4-1 and TRBJ2-1; D remains unclear. Germline lookup yields CDR1 MGHRA and CDR2 YSYEKL. V was trimmed by 4 bases and J by 4 bases, leaving 11 bases between them. This CDR3 has 14 residues. The CDR3 DNA follows: TGCGCCAGCAGCCGTATAGGCGATTACAATGAGCAGTTCTTC. Translating gives CASSRIGDYNEQFF.

The chain has TRBV28 and TRBJ2-1; D gene unclear. Germline V gene data show CDR1 as MDHEN and CDR2 as SYDVKM. Trimming left V 1 base short and J 8 bases short, with 6 bases between. The CDR3 has 12 amino acids. CDR3 region: CASSLSVYEQFF. The CDR3 region has the DNA TGTGCCAGCAGTTTATCGGTTTATGAGCAGTTCTTC.

The chain employs TRBV28 and TRBJ2-7; 9 positions agree with TRBD2. CDR3 size: 16 residues. In germline, CDR1 is MDHEN, CDR2 SYDVKM. V shed 2 bases and J 2 bases; nucleotides not matched to a gene: 7. For the CDR3, the DNA is TGTGCCAGCAGTTTACGAGTGCTAGCGGGACCCTACGAGCAGTACTTC. Its translation is CASSLRVLAGPYEQYF.

This sequence joins TRBV6-1 and TRBJ2-1; 7 bases align to TRBD1. Unmatched junction bases numbered 6, after V lost 2 bases and J lost 8 bases. This CDR3 comprises 14 residues. Germline V gene lookup returns CDR1 MNHNS and CDR2 SASEGT. The CDR3 DNA sequence: TGTGCCAGCAGTGAAACAGGGGTTCTCGATGAGCAGTTCTTC. Its translation: CASSETGVLDEQFF.

The DNA for the CDR3 is TGCGCCAGCAGTGCACAGGCCGAGAATTCACCCCTCCACTTT. Amino acids: CASSAQAENSPLHF. This chain connects TRBV10-1 to TRBJ1-6, with D possibly matching TRBD1 (5 bases). Trimming stripped 4 bases from V and 7 bases from J, with 11 bases between. Germline loops: CDR1 WNHNN, CDR2 SYGVQD (reference sequence). The CDR3 spans 14 residues.

The J gene is TRBJ1-2, the V gene TRBV5-4; 7 positions agree with TRBD1. The CDR3 loop spans 15 amino acids. The ends lost 4 bases at V and 7 bases at J; junction bases unmatched: 13. Germline V gene sequence: CDR1 SGHNT, CDR2 YYREEE (reference sequence). The CDR3 loop is CASSLGDSGRGGYTF. CDR3 DNA: TGTGCCAGCAGCCTAGGGGACAGCGGGAGGGGTGGCTACACCTTC.

V usage is TRBV5-4 and J usage is TRBJ2-1; 8 nucleotides match TRBD1. V was clipped by 5 bases and J by 0 bases; unmatched bases: 4. CDR1 and CDR2 (germline): SGHNT, YYREEE (reference sequence). The CDR3 loop spans 15 amino acids. The CDR3 region is CASSDRGVSYNEQFF. In DNA form, the CDR3 reads TGTGCCAGCAGTGACAGGGGTGTCTCCTACAATGAGCAGTTCTTC.

This clone was counted between two and nine times. The genes are TRBV6-5 and TRBJ1-2, with D maybe TRBD1 (5 bases). Trimming took off 8 bases at V and 6 bases at J, with 16 bases between the two ends. Germline V CDR1 and CDR2: MNHEY, SVGAGI. The CDR3 has 13 residues. The DNA of the CDR3 is TGTGCCAGCTCGGCAAGGGGCGGGGATGGCTACACCTTC. It is translated as CASSARGGDGYTF.

The V call is TRBV10-3, the J call TRBJ2-1; D is unclear. V shed 2 bases and J shed 4 bases, with 6 bases lying between them. The CDR3 totals 13 residues. Germline V gene data show CDR1 as ENHRY and CDR2 as SYGVKD. CDR3 sequence reads: CAISERLYNEQFF. CDR3 DNA: TGTGCCATCAGTGAGCGCTTATACAATGAGCAGTTCTTC.

This clone was counted between two and nine times. The chain couples TRBV19 to TRBJ2-1, with unresolved D. The germline CDR1 and CDR2 sequences are LNHDA and SQIVND (reference sequence). The V gene lost 5 bases and the J gene lost 8 bases, with 7 bases spanning the gap. This CDR3 has 11 amino acids. In DNA, the CDR3 is TGTGCCAGTAGTTTCGAGTATGAGCAGTTCTTC. Translation: CASSFEYEQFF.